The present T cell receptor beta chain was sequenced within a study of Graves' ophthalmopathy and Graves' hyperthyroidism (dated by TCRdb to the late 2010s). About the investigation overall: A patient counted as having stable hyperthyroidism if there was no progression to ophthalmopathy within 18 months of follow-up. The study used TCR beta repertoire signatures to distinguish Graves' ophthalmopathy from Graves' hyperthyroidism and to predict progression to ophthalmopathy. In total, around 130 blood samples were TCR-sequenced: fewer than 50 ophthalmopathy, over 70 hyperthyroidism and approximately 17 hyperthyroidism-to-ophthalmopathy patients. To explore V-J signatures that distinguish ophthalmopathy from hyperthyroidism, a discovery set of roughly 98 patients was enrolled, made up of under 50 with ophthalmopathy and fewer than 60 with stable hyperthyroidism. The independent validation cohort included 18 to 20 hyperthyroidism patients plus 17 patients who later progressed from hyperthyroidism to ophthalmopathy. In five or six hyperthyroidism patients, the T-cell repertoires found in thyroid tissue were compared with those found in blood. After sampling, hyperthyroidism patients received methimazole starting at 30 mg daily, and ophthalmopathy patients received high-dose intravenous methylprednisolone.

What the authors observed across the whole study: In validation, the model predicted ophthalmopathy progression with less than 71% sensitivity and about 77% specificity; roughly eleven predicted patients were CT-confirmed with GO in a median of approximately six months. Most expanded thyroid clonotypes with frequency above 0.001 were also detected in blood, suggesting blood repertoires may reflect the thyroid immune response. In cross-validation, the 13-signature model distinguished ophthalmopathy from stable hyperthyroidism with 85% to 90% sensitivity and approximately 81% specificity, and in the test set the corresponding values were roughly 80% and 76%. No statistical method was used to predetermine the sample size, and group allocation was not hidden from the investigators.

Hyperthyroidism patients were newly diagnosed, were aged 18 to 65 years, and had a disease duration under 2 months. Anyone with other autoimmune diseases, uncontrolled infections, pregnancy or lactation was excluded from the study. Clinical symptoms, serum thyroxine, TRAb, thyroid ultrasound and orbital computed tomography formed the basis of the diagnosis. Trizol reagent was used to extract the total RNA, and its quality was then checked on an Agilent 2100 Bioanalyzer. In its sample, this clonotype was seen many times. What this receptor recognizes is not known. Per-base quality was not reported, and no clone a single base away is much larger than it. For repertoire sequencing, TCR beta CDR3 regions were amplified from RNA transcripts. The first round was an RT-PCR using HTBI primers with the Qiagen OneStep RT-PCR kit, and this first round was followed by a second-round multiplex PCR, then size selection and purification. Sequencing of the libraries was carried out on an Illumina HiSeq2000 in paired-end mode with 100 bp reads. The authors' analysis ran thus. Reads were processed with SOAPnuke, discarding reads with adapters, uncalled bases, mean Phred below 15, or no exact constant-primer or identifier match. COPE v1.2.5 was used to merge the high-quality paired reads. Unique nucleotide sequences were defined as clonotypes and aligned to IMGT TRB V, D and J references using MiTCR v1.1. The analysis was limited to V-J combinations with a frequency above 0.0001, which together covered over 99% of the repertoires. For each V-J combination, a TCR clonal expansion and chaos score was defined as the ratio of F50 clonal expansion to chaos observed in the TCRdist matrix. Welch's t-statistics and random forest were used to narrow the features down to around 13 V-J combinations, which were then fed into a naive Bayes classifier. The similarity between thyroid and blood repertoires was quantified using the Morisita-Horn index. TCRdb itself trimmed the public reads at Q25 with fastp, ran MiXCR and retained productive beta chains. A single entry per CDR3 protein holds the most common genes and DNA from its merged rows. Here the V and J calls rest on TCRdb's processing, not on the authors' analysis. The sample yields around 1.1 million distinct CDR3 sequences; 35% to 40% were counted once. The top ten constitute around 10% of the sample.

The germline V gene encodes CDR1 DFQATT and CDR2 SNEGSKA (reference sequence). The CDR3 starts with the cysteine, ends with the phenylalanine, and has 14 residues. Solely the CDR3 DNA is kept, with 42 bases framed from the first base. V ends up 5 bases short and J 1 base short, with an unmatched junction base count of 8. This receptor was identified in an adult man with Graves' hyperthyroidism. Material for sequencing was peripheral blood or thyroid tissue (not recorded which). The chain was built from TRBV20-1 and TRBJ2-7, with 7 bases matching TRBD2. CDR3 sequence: CSAPPSGASYEQYF. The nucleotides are TGCAGTGCTCCACCGAGCGGGGCATCCTACGAGCAGTACTTC.